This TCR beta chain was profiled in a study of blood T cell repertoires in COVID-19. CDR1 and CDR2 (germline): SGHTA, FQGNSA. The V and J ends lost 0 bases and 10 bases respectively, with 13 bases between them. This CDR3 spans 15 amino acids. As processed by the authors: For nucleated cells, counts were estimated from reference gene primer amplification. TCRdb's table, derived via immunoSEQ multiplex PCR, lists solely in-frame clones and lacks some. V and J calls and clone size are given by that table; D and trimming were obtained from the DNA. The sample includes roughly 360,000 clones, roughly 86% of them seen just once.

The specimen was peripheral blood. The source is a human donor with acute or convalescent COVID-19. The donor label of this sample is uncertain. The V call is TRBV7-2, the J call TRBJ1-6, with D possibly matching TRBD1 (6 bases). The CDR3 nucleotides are TGTGCCAGCAGCTTAGCTGGGGGCGTCGGCTCACCCCTCCACTTT. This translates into CASSLAGGVGSPLHF.